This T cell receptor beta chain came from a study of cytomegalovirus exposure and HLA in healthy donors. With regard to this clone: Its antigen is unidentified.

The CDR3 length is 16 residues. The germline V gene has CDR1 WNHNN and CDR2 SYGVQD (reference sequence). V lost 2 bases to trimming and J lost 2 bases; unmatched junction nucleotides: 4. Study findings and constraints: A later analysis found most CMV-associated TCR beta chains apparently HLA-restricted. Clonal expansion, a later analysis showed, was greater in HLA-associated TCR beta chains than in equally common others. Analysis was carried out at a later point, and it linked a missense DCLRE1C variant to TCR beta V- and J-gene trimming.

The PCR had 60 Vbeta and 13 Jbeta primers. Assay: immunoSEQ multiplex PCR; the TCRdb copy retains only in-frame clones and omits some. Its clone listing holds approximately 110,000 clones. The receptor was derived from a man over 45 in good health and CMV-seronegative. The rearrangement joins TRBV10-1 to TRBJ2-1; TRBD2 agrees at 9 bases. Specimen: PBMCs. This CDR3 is CASSERAGGAYNEQFF. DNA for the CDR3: TGCGCCAGCAGTGAGCGGGCGGGGGGGGCCTACAATGAGCAGTTCTTC.